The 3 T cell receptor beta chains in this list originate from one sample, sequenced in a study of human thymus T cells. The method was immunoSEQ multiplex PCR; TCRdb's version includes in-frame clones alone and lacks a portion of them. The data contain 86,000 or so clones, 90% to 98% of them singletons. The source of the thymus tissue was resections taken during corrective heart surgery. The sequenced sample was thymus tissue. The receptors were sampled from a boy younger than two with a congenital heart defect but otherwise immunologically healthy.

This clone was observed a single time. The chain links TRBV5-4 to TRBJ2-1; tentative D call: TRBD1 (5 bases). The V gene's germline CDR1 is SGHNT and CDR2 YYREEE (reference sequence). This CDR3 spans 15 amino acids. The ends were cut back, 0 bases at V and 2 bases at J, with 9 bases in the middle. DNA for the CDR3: TGTGCCAGCAGCTTGGGACAGTTGACCTACAATGAGCAGTTCTTC. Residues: CASSLGQLTYNEQFF.

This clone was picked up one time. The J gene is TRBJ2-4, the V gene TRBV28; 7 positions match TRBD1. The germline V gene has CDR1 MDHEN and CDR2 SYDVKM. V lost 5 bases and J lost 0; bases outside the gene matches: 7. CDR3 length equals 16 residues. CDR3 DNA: TGTGCCAGCAGTCCCTTACAGGGGCTAGCCAAAAACATTCAGTACTTC. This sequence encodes CASSPLQGLAKNIQYF.

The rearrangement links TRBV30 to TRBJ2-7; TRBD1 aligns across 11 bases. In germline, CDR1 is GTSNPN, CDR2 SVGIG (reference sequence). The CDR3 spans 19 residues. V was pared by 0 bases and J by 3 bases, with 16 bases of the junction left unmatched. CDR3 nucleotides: TGTGCCTGGAGTGTTTTGGGGACAGGGGGAAAGTGGGCGGACTACGAGCAGTACTTC. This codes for CAWSVLGTGGKWADYEQYF. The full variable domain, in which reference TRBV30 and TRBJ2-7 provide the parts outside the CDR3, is SQTIHQWPATLVQPVGSPLSLECTVEGTSNPNLYWYRQAAGRGLQLLFYSVGIGQISSEVPQNLSASRPQDRQFILSSKKLLLSDSGFYLCAWSVLGTGGKWADYEQYFGPGTRLTVT.